This TCR beta chain was captured by sequencing in a study of T cell changes during pregnancy in multiple sclerosis (dated by TCRdb to about 2019). For the wider study: Changes in the T cell repertoire over the course of pregnancy were examined in this study in women with multiple sclerosis.

Note on this clone: It lacks a known antigen. No base quality information exists; no much larger clone differs at one position.

At the junction V is shortened by 4 bases and J by 3 bases; bases outside the gene matches: 18. CDR1 and CDR2 are read off the germline V gene as SQVTM and ANQGSEA. Including cysteine and phenylalanine, the CDR3 has 18 amino acids. Just the 54-base CDR3 DNA is kept, in frame starting at base 1. Receptor amplification or capture employed the immunoSEQ multiplex PCR assay. In TCRdb, the immuneACCESS table is reduced to in-frame sequences with V and J assigned. These tables do not hold every clone; where another copy was compared, an unresolved V gene accounts for under half, and the others remain unexplained. Recorded for this sample are about 57,000 clones; over 75% of them occurred a single time. Around 2.1% of the sample is held by the ten biggest clonotypes.

This sequence was found in a female donor in good health, enrolled as a control in a pregnancy study. Sequences were derived from peripheral blood, sampled in the first trimester of pregnancy. The sequence links TRBV29-1 to TRBJ2-1, and TRBD2 matches 7 of the central bases. This receptor carries the CDR3 CSVGGGSRWVESYNEQFF. The nucleotide sequence reads as follows: TGCAGCGTTGGGGGCGGGAGCAGGTGGGTAGAGAGCTACAATGAGCAGTTCTTC.